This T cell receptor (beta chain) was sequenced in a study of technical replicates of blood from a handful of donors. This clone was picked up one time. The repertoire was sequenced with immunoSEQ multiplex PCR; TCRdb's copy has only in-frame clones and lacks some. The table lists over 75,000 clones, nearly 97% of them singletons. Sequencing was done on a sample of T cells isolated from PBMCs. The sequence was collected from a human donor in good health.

The CDR3 region is CASSQEGLAGTDTQYF. For the CDR3, the DNA is TGCGCCAGCAGCCAAGAGGGACTAGCGGGCACAGATACGCAGTATTTT. V and J are TRBV4-1 and TRBJ2-3, with 11 bases fitting TRBD2. The V gene's germline CDR1 is MGHRA and CDR2 YSYEKL. The CDR3 covers 16 residues. V trimming: 0 bases; J trimming: 1 base; junction bases outside the gene matches: 0.